Sequencing of this TCR beta chain was carried out in a study of shared clonotypes between healthy human individuals. The CDR3 is 12 amino acids. The germline CDR1 and CDR2 sequences are MNHEY and SVGAGI. V shed 5 bases and J shed 8 bases, with 10 bases lying between them. Free of recent acute infections or vaccinations, the donors were healthy HIV-negative adults. Repertoires were generated with immunoSEQ multiplex PCR, while TCRdb's copy carries only in-frame clones and drops some. The sample shows about 460,000 clones, approximately 80% of them seen only once. Study-wide findings and caveats: The genetic and exposure-history diversity represented was limited by few donors. The study sampled only blood, and tissue repertoires likely differ.

Worth noting for this clone: Its antigen remains unidentified.

The sample consisted of PBMCs. This clonotype was obtained from a woman aged 35 to 49 in good health. Some clones in this sample may be carry-over from other donors' samples. The chain uses TRBV6-5 and TRBJ2-1, with no clear D. The CDR3 DNA is TGTGCCAGCAGTCTCCGTTTGGATGAGCAGTTCTTC. It encodes CASSLRLDEQFF.